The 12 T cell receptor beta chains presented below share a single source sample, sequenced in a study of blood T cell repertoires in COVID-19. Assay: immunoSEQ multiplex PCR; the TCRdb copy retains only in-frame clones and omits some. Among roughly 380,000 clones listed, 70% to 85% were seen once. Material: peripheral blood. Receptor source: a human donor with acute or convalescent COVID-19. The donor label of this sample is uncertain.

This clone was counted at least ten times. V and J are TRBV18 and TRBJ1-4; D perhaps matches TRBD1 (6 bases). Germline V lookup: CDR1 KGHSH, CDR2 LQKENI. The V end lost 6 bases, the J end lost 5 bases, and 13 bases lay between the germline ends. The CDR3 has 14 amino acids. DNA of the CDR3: TGTGCCAGCTCCCGGACAGCGGGAAATGAAAAACTGTTTTTT. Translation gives CASSRTAGNEKLFF.

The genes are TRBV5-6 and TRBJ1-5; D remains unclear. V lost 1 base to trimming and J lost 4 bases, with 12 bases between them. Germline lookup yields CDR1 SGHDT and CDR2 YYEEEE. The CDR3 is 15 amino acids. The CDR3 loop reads CASSLSPHTNQPQHF. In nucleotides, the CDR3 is TGTGCCAGCAGCTTGTCTCCCCACACAAATCAGCCCCAGCATTTT.

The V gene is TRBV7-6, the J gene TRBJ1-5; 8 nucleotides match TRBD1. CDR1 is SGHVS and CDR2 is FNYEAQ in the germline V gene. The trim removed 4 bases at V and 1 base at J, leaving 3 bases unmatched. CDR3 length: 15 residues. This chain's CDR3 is CASSSRQGSNQPQHF. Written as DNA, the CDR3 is TGTGCCAGCAGCTCAAGACAGGGGAGCAATCAGCCCCAGCATTTT.

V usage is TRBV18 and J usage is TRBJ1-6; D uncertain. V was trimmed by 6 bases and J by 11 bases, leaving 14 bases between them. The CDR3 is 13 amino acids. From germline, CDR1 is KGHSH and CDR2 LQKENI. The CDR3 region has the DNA TGTGCCAGCTCCCCCGGGGAGGGCGCACCCCTCCACTTT. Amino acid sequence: CASSPGEGAPLHF. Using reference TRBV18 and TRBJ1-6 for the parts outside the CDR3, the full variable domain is NAGVMQNPRHLVRRRGQEARLRCSPMKGHSHVYWYRQLPEEGLKFMVYLQKENIIDESGMPKERFSAEFPKEGPSILRIQQVVRGDSAAYFCASSPGEGAPLHFGNGTRLTVT.

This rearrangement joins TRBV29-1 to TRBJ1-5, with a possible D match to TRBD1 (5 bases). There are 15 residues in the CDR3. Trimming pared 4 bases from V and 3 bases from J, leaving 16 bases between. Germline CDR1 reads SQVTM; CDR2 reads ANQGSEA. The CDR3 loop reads CSVALARGNNQPQHF. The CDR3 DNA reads TGCAGCGTTGCCCTAGCCCGGGGGAACAATCAGCCCCAGCATTTT.

The CDR3 reads CASSISGQVLQETQYF. CDR3 in DNA: TGTGCCAGCTCAATTTCGGGACAGGTGCTCCAAGAGACCCAGTACTTC. The chain combines TRBV18 with TRBJ2-5; the match to TRBD1 covers 8 bases. The CDR3 runs to 16 residues. Germline CDR1 KGHSH, CDR2 LQKENI. The V and J ends lost 5 bases and 1 base, in that order; junction bases with no gene match: 9.

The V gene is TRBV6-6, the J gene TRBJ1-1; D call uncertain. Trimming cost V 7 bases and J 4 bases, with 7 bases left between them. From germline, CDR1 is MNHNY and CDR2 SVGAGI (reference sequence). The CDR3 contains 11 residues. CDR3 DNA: TGTGCCAGCATAAGGAGCACTGAAGCTTTCTTT. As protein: CASIRSTEAFF.

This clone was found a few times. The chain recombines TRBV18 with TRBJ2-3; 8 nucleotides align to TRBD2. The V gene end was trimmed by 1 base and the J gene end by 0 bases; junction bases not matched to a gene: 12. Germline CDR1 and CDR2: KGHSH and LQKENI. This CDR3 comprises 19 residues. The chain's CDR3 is CASSPQETGGASSTDTQYF. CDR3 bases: TGTGCCAGCTCACCACAGGAAACCGGGGGGGCCTCTAGCACAGATACGCAGTATTTT.

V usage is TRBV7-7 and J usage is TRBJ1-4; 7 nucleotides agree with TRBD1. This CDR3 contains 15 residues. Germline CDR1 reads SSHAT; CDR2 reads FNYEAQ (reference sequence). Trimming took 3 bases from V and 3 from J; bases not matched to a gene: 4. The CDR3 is CASSLRDSPNEKLFF. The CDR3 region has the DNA TGTGCCAGCAGCTTGCGGGACAGCCCTAATGAAAAACTGTTTTTT.

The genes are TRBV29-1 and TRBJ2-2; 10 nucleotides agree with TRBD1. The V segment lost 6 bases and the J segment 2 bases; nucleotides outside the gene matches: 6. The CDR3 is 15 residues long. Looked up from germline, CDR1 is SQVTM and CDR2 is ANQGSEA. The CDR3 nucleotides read TGCAGCGTCGAGGGGACAGGGGAAAACACCGGGGAGCTGTTTTTT. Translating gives CSVEGTGENTGELFF.

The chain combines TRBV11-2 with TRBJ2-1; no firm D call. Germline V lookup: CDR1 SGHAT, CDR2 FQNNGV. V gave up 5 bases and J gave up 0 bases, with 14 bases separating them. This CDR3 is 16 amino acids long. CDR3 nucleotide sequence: TGTGCCAGCAGCCCCCAACCACCGAGCTCCTACAATGAGCAGTTCTTC. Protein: CASSPQPPSSYNEQFF.

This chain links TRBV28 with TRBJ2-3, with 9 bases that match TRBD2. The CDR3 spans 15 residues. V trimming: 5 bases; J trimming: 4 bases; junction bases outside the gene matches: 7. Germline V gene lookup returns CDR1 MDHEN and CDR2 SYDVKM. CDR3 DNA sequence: TGTGCCAGCAGTCGCGGGGGGGCGGGAGCAGATACGCAGTATTTT. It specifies CASSRGGAGADTQYF.